These 5 T cell receptor beta chains share one sample of origin, sequenced in a study of regulatory dendritic cells for organ transplantation. The table came from immunoSEQ multiplex PCR; TCRdb's copy has only in-frame clones and leaves some out. The sample has roughly 27,000 clones; approximately 79% are singletons. Sequenced: memory CD4+ T cells from blood. The subset is: CD45RO+ memory T cells. These receptors were obtained from a human donor in good health.

The gene calls are TRBV21-1 and TRBJ1-5. TRBV21-1 is a listed pseudogene. This CDR3 region has 15 residues. Here the CDR3 DNA reads TGTGCCAGCTTACCTAGGACACCCGGGGGTCAGCCCCAGCATTTT. Protein: CASLPRTPGGQPQHF.

J is TRBJ2-7 and V is TRBV5-4, with D possibly being TRBD1 (6 bases). The V end lost 2 bases, the J end lost 5 bases, and 11 bases lay between the germline ends. CDR3 length: 13 residues. Per the germline V gene, CDR1 is SGHNT and CDR2 is YYREEE (reference sequence). The CDR3 protein is CASSLQGSHEQYF. The CDR3 nucleotides read TGTGCCAGCAGCTTACAGGGTTCCCACGAGCAGTACTTC.

This clone was recorded once. The gene calls are TRBV6-1 and TRBJ2-7; 7 bases match TRBD2. The CDR3 length is 15 residues. The J segment lost 1 base and the V segment lost 3 bases, leaving 6 bases of the junction unmatched. CDR1 MNHNS and CDR2 SASEGT come from the germline V gene. CDR3 loop: CASSDTGTKSYEQYF. The CDR3 bases are TGTGCCAGCAGTGATACCGGGACTAAGTCCTACGAGCAGTACTTC.

The rearrangement links TRBV29-1 to TRBJ1-2; D gene uncertain. The germline gives CDR1 SQVTM, CDR2 ANQGSEA. This CDR3 has 11 residues. Trimming cost V 4 bases and J 10 bases, with 13 bases left between them. CDR3 region: CSVGQIADYTF. The CDR3, as DNA: TGCAGCGTTGGCCAAATTGCCGACTACACCTTC.

The chain couples TRBV18 to TRBJ2-6; TRBD1 matches at 7 bases. J lost 1 base, V lost 3 bases, and 6 bases had no gene match. Germline values: CDR1 KGHSH, CDR2 LQKENI. This CDR3 has 17 amino acids. This CDR3 reads CASSPAPTGSGANVLTF. As DNA, the CDR3 is TGTGCCAGCTCACCCGCTCCGACAGGGTCTGGGGCCAACGTCCTGACTTTC.